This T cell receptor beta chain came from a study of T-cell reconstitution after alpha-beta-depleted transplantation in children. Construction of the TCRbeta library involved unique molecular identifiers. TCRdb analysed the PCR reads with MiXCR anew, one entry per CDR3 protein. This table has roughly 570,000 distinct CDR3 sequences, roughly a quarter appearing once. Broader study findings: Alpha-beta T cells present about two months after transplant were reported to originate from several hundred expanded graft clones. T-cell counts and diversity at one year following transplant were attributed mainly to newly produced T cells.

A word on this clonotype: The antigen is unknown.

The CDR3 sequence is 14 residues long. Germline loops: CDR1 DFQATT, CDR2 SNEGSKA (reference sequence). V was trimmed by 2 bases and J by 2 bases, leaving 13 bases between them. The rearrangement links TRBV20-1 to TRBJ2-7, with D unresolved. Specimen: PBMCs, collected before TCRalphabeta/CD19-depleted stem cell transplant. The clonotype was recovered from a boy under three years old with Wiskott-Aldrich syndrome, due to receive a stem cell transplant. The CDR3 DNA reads TGCAGTGCTAGACTTCAGGTCCATACCTACGAGCAGTACTTC. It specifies CSARLQVHTYEQYF.